This T cell receptor beta chain was sequenced in a study of T cells in Graves' hyperthyroidism and ophthalmopathy (dated by TCRdb to 2018 to 2020). Concerning the study at large: Peripheral blood samples were taken at the time of initial diagnosis, prior to any treatment. A discovery cohort of roughly 100 patients, approximately 45 with Graves' ophthalmopathy and approximately 57 with stable Graves' hyperthyroidism, was used to find distinguishing TCR V-J signatures. According to the paper, TCR Vbeta CDR3 sequencing was carried out on about 140 peripheral blood samples, which came from more than 40 ophthalmopathy, approximately 78 hyperthyroidism and approximately 17 progressor patients. Prospective prediction of ophthalmopathy was tested in an independent validation cohort of approximately 18 hyperthyroidism patients and 15 to 17 patients who later progressed to ophthalmopathy. In over five Graves' hyperthyroidism patients, the study also compared T-cell repertoires from thyroid tissue with T-cell repertoires from blood. The 100 discovery patients were randomly divided into training and test sets at a 7:3 ratio. After blood sampling, hyperthyroidism patients were treated with methimazole at a starting dose of 30 mg daily, and ophthalmopathy patients were treated with high-dose intravenous methylprednisolone. General findings and caveats noted by the study authors: No statistical method was used to set the sample size in advance, and investigators knew the group allocation. In validation, progression to ophthalmopathy was predicted by the model with nearly 71% sensitivity and roughly 72% specificity, a median of around 6.5 months before onset. Blood samples also contained most of the expanded thyroid clonotypes (frequency above 0.001), which suggests that blood repertoires may reflect thyroid immune responses. Ophthalmopathy was separated from stable hyperthyroidism by a 13 V-J signature model, with roughly 88% sensitivity and roughly 84% specificity obtained in cross-validation and 80%/75% obtained in testing.

A patient counted as having stable Graves' hyperthyroidism if no progression to ophthalmopathy occurred over 18 months of follow-up. Hyperthyroidism patients were newly diagnosed, had a disease duration of under 2 months, and were aged 18 to 65 years. Exclusion was applied to patients with uncontrolled infections, other autoimmune diseases, pregnancy or lactation. Diagnoses relied on clinical symptoms, serum thyroxine and TRAb, thyroid ultrasound and orbital computed tomography. Ficoll-Paque density gradient centrifugation was used to isolate PBMCs from around 10 ml of fresh peripheral blood. Total RNA was extracted with Trizol reagent, and quality was checked on an Agilent 2100 Bioanalyzer. The TCR beta CDR3 regions were amplified from RNA transcripts. The first round of RT-PCR for the TCR CDR3 was performed with the HTBI primer set and the Qiagen OneStep RT-PCR kit. Libraries were constructed in a second round of multiplex PCR, after which size selection and purification were carried out. The libraries were sequenced on an Illumina HiSeq2000 using paired-end 100 bp reads. The paper's processing steps were these. SOAPnuke was used to process the raw data, with reads discarded if the reads contained adapters or uncalled bases, had a mean Phred below 15, or lacked an exact constant-primer or identifier match. COPE v1.2.5 was used to merge the high-quality paired reads, and each unique nucleotide sequence was defined as a clonotype. MiTCR v1.1 was used to align clonotypes to the IMGT TRBV, TRBD and TRBJ reference segments. The analysis included only V-J combinations with a frequency above 0.0001, which together covered 99% to 99.2% of the repertoires. The TCS score was defined as the ratio of F50 (clonal expansion) to E x V (chaos), calculated using BLOSUM62-based TCRdist between CDR3 peptides within each V-J. Welch's t-statistics and random forest reduced approximately 520 V-J features to roughly 13, which were used in a naive Bayes classifier (R e1071). TCRdb itself trimmed the public reads at Q25 with fastp, ran MiXCR and retained productive beta chains. Entries that share a CDR3 protein sequence are merged under the most common genes and DNA. The V and J calls shown here were made by TCRdb, not taken from the authors' results. This sample gives approximately 560,000 distinct CDR3 sequences in total; about a sixth of them show up just once. The top ten clones comprise about 7% of the sample.

This clonotype was found many times. The antigen this receptor binds is unknown. Base-call qualities are not available, and no considerably larger clone is one nucleotide away. Counted from cysteine to phenylalanine, this CDR3 has 16 amino acids. The only DNA kept is the CDR3, 48 bases in frame from the first base. For CDR1 and CDR2, the germline V gene lists MDHEN and SYDVKM. Deletion took 4 bases off V and 10 bases off J, with a span of 23 bases between the germline ends. Rearrangement joined TRBV28 to TRBJ2-1; the D gene assignment is ambiguous. Sequenced material: blood. This receptor was identified in a woman in her twenties or thirties with Graves' hyperthyroidism. The CDR3 region: CASSSRLSSKWWEQFF. The sequenced DNA is TGTGCCAGCAGTTCCAGACTCAGTAGCAAATGGTGGGAGCAGTTCTTC.